A selection of T cell receptor beta chains follows, all from one sample in a study of neurological immune-mediated disorders. TCRdb ran MiXCR on the 5' RACE reads and lists one entry per CDR3 protein. This table holds under 85,000 distinct CDR3 sequences, about 9.3% found once. The sample was PBMCs. The receptors originated from a man in his forties in good health. CDR3s include the opening cysteine and the closing phenylalanine or tryptophan. Each record gives: V gene, clone size, CDR3 protein. Only some rows state a clone size, as once, few, many or a class for expanded clones.

TRBV5-8 many CASSWSPGLAGGPFLYEQFF
TRBV28 many CASSPVAGGIDTQYF
TRBV28 many CASSLGTSGRLYTGELFF
TRBV10-3 many CAISEAGAGYTF
TRBV10-1 many CASSAVTGVTDTQYF
TRBV5-1 many CASSLGGSADTQYF
TRBV20-1 many CSARSQGTSRGGATAGELFF
TRBV20-1 - CSAPRGQGRNEQYF
TRBV3-1 many CASSLSLDSYGYTF
TRBV9 many CASSVGTPNEQFF
TRBV10-2 many CASAGQGIGYTF
TRBV29-1 many CSVGVGSYEQYF
TRBV5-1 many CASSASIAGFTDTQYF
TRBV10-2 - CASSAGRVGNTGELFF
TRBV5-1 many CASSLWGGSTEAFF
TRBV4-1 many CASSQEGAVWDEAFF
TRBV9 - CASSVGGTSGFNEQFF
TRBV27 many CASSLFQVSYNEQFF
TRBV12-3/TRBV12-4 many CASRPLGTGAKYSTDTQYF
TRBV6-5 many CASSPALTGKETQYF
TRBV6-5 many CASSYSPGASYEQYF
TRBV7-3 many CASSSGRGAGEGTQYF
TRBV5-1 - CASSLVVGQGGLTKNIQYF
TRBV27 few CASRGTGNTEAFF
TRBV9 - CASSVDQGNYGYTF
TRBV5-5 many CASSNPGFIYGYTF
TRBV12-3/TRBV12-4 many CASSFGQRDEQFF
TRBV12-3/TRBV12-4 many CASSFNRGVITDTQYF
TRBV5-1 - CASSLGTGGAAPWNQPQHF
TRBV7-2 few CASSMLLRGEAFF
TRBV7-9 many CASSLDDVGELFF
TRBV5-1 many CASSLGAANPYGYTF
TRBV20-1 many CSAPQVTNTEAFF
TRBV3-1 many CASSPSPSHLRTSGTDTQYF
TRBV7-2 many CASSSTGSNQPQHF
TRBV20-1 many CSARSQGTLGNQPQHF
TRBV19 many CASKGIGEAFF
TRBV6-5 few CASSYSRDHQPQHF
TRBV11-2 - CASSLTPIGGPETQYF
TRBV7-7 many CASSLGGFSTDTQYF
TRBV18 many CASSPSLLYNEQFF
TRBV12-3/TRBV12-4 many CASSFGAPGRGNTEAFF
TRBV12-3/TRBV12-4 few CASSLWTENSPLHF
TRBV5-6 many CASSLSTGELFF
TRBV27 many CASSLPRKGDTQYF
TRBV20-1 once CSASLNNEQFF
TRBV6-4 few CASSAGTSGANVLTF
TRBV7-9 many CASSPPGTSGNTIYF
TRBV29-1 many CSVEKRQNTDTQYF